Given below is one T cell receptor beta chain in context. The antigen remains undetermined. Following extraction, RNA underwent reverse transcription to cDNA, which served as the sequencing template. The method was immunoSEQ multiplex PCR; TCRdb's version includes in-frame clones alone and lacks a portion of them. This sample has about 100,000 clones, with 44% found just once. This record comes from a study of CD8+ T cells in alopecia areata. In germline, CDR1 is MGHDK, CDR2 SYGVNS. Trimming cost V 11 bases and J 1 base, with 11 bases left between them. The CDR3 length is 12 residues. The treatment was: oral pan-JAK inhibitor, 5-10 mg twice daily. Whole-study results and caveats: Normal skin's resident alphabeta T cells are sequenced alongside lesional scalp T cells.

The receptor comes from a human donor with alopecia areata. V gene TRBV25-1 combines with J gene TRBJ1-1; D unresolved. The sample was CD8+ T cells sorted from blood, taken at week 24, from a patient treated with tofacitinib. CDR3 residues: CASAVGNTEAFF. As DNA, the CDR3 is TGTGCCTCCGCGGTGGGGAACACTGAAGCTTTCTTT. Using reference TRBV25-1 and TRBJ1-1 for the parts outside the CDR3, the full variable domain is EADIYQTPRYLVIGTGKKITLECSQTMGHDKMYWYQQDPGMELHLIHYSYGVNSTEKGDLSSESTVSRIRTEHFPLTLESARPSHTSQYLCASAVGNTEAFFGQGTRLTVV.